This T cell receptor (beta chain) was captured in a study of T cell repertoires in cytomegalovirus infection. Turning to the study itself: Peptides in the study included HLA-C-restricted and HLA-B-restricted CMV epitopes. General observations from the study: Summed frequency of shared TCR beta families picked out CMV carriers who also had the relevant HLA.

TCRdb reprocessed the reads with MiXCR, giving one entry per CDR3 protein. The data show 450,000 to 600,000 distinct CDR3 sequences, more than 40% seen once. Germline lookup yields CDR1 DFQATT and CDR2 SNEGSKA (reference sequence). V was cut by 6 bases and J by 1 base, with 16 bases left in between. CDR3 length equals 16 residues. There are a few counts of this clonotype. Its cognate antigen is unknown. The V gene is TRBV20-1, the J gene TRBJ1-6; D remains unclear. The sequence came from a human donor in good health (CMV status not recorded). Some clones in this sample may be carry-over from other donors' samples. The sample in question was cultured PBMCs, obtained from culture after CMV antigen stimulation. The CDR3 spells CSALPPVGSYNSPLHF. The CDR3 DNA is TGCAGTGCATTACCACCCGTGGGGTCCTATAATTCACCCCTCCACTTT.